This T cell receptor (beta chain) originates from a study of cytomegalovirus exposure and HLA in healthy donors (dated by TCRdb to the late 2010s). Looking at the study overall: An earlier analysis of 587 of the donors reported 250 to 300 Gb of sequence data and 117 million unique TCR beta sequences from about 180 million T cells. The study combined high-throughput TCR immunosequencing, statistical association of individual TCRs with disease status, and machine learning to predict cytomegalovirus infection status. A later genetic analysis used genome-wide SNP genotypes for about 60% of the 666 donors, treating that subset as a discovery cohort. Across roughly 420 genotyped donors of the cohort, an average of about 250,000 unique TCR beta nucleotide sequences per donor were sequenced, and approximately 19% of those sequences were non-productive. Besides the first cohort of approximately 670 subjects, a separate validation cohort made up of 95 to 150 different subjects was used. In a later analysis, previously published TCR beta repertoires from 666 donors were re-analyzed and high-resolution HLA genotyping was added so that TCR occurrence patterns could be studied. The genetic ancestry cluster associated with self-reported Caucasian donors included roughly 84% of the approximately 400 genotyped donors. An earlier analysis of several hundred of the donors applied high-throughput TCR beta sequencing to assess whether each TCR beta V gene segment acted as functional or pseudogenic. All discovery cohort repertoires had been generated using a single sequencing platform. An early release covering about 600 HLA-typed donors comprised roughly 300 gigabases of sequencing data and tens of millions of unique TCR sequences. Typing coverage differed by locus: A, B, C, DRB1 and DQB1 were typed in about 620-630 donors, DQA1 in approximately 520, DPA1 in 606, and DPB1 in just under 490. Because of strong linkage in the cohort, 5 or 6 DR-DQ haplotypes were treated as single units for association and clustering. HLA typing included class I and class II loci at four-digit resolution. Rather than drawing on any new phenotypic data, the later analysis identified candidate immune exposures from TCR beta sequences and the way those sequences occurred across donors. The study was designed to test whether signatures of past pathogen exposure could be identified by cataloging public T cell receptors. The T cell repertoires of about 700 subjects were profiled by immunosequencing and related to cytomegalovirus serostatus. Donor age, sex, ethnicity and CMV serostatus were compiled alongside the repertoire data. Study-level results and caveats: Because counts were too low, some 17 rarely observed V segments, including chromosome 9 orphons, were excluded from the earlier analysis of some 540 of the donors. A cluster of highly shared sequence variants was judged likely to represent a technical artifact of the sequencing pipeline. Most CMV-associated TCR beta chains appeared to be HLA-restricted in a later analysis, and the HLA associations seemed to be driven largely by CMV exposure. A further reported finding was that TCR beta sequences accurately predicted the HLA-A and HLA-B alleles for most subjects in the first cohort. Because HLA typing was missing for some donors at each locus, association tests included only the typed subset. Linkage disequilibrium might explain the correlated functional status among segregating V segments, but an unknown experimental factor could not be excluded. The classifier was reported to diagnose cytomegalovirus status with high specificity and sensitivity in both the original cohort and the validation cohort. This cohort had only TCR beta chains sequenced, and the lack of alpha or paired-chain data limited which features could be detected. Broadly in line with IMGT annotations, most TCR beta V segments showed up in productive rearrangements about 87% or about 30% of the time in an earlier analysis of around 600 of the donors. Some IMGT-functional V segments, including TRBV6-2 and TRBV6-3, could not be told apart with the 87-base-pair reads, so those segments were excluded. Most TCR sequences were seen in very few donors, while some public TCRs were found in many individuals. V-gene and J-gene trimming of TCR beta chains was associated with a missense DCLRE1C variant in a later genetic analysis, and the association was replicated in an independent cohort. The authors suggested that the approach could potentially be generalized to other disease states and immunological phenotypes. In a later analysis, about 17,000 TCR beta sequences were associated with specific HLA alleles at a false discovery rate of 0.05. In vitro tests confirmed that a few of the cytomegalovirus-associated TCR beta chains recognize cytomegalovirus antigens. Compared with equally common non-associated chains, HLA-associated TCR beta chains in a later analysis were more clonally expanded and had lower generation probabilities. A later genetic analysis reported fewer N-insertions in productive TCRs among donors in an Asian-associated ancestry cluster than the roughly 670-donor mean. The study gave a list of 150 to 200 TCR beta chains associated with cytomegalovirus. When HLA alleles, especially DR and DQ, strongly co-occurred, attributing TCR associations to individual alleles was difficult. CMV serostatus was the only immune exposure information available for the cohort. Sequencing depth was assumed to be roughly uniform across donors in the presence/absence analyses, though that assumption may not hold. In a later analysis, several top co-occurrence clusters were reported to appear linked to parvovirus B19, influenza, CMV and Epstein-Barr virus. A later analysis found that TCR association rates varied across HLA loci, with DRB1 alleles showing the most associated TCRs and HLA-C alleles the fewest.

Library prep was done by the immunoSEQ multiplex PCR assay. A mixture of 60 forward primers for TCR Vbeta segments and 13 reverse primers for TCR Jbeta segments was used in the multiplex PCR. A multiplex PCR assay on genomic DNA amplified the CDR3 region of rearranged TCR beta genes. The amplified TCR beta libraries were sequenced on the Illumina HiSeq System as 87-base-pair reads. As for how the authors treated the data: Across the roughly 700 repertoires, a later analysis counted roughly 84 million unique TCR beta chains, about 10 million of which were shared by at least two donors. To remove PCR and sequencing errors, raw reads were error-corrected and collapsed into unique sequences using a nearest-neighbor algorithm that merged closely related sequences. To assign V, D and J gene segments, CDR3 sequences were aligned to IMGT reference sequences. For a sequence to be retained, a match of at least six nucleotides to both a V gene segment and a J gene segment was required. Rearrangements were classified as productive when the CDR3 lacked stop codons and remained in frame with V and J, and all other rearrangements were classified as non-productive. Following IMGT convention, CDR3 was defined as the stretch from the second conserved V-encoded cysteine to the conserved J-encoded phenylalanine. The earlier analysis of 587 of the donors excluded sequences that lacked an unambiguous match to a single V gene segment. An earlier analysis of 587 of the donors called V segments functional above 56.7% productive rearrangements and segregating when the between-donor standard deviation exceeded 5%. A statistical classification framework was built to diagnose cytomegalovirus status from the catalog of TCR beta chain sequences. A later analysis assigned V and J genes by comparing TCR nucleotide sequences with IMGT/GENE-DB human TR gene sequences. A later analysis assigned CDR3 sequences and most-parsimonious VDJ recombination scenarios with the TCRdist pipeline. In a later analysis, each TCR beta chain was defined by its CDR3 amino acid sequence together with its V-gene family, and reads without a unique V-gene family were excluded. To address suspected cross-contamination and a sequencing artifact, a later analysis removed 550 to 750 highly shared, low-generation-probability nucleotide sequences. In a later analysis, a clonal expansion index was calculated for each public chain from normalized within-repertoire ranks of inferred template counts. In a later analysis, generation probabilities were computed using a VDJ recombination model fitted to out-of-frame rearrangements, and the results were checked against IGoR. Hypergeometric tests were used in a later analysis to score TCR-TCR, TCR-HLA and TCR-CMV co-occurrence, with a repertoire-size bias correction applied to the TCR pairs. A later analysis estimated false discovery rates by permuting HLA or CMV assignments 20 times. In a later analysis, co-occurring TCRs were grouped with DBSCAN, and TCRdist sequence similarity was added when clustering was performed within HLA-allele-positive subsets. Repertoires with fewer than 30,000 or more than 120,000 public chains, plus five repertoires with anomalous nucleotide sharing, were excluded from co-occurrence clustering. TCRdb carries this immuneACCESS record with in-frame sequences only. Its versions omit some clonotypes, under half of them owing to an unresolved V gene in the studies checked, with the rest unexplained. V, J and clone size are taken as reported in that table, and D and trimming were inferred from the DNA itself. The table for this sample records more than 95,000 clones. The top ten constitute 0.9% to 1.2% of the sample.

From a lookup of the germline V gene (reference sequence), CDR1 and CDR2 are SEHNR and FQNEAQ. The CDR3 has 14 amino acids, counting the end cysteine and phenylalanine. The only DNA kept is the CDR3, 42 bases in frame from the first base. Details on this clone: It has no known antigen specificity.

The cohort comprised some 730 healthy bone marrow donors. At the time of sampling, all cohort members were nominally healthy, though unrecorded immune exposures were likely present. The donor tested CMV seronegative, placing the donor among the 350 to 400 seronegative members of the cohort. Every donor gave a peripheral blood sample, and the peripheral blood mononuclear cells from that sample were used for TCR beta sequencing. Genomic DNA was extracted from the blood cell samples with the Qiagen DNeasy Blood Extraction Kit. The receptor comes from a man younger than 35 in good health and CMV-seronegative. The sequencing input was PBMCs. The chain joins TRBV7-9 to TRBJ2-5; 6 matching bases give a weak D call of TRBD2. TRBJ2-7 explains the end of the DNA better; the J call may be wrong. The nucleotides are TGTGCCAGCAGCCCGGCGGGGAGCTCCTACGAGCAGTACTTC. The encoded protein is CASSPAGSSYEQYF.